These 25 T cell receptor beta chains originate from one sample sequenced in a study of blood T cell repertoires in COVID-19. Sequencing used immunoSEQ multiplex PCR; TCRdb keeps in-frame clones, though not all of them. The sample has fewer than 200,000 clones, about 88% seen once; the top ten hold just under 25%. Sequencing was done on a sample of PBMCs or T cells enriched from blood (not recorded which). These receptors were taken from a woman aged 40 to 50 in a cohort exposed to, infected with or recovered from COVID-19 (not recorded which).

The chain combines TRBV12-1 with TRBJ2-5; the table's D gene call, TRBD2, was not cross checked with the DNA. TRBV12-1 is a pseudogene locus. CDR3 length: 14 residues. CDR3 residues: CASSPGTSRETQYF. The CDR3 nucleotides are TGTGCCAGCAGCCCCGGGACTAGTCGAGAGACCCAGTACTTC.

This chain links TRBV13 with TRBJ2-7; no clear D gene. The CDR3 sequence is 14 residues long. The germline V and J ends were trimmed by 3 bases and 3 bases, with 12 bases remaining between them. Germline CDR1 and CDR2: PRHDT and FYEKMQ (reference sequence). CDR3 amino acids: CASSFRELVYEQYF. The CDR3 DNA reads TGTGCCAGCAGCTTTAGAGAATTGGTCTACGAGCAGTACTTC.

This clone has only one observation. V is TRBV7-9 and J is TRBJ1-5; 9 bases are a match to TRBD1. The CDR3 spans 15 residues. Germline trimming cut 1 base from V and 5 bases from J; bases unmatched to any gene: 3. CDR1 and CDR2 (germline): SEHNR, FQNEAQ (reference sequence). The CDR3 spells CASSLDWDRDQPQHF. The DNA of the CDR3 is TGTGCCAGCAGCTTAGACTGGGACAGGGATCAGCCCCAGCATTTT. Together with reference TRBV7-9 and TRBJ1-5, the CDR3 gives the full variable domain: DTGVSQNPRHKITKRGQNVTFRCDPISEHNRLYWYRQTLGQGPEFLTYFQNEAQLEKSRLLSDRFSAERPKGSFSTLEIQRTEQGDSAMYLCASSLDWDRDQPQHFGDGTRLSIL.

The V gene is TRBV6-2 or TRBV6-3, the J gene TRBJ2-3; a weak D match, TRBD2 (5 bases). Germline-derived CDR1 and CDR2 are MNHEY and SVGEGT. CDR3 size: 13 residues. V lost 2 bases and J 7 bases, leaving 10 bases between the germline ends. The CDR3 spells CASSYGGLNTQYF. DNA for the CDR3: TGTGCCAGCAGTTACGGCGGGCTGAATACGCAGTATTTT.

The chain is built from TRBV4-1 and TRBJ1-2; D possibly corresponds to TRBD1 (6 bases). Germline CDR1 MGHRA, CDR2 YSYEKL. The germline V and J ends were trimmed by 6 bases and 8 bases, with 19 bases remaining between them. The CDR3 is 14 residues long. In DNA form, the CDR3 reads TGCGCCAGCAGGAAGGCAGGGGTTTTGGAGGGCTACACCTTC. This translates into CASRKAGVLEGYTF.

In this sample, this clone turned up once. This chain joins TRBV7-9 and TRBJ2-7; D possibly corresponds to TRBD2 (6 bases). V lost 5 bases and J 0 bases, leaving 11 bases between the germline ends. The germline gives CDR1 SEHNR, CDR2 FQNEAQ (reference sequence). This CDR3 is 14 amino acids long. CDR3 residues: CASSPRDSSYEQYF. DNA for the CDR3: TGTGCCAGCAGCCCCCGGGACTCCTCCTACGAGCAGTACTTC.

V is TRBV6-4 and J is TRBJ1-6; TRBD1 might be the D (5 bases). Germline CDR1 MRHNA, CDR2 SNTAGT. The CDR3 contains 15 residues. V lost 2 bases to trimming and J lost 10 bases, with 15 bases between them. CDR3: CASSDTGLAGSPLHF. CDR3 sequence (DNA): TGTGCCAGCAGTGACACGGGACTCGCCGGGTCACCCCTCCACTTT.

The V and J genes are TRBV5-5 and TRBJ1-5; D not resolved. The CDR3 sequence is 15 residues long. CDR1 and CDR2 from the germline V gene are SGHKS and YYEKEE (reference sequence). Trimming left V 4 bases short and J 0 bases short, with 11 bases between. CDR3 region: CASSPGSRSNQPQHF. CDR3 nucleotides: TGTGCCAGCAGCCCGGGTAGTCGTAGCAATCAGCCCCAGCATTTT.

Here the CDR3 DNA reads TGTGCCAGCAGCCCCCAGCAGGCCCAAGAGACCCAGTACTTC. Translated: CASSPQQAQETQYF. The genes are TRBV6-2 or TRBV6-3 and TRBJ2-5; D is unclear. V dropped 6 bases and J dropped 1 base, with 12 bases sitting between them. Germline CDR1 MNHEY, CDR2 SVGEGT. There are 14 residues in the CDR3.

CDR3 loop: CAISDRAPYGYTF. Written as DNA, the CDR3 is TGTGCCATCAGCGACAGGGCCCCTTATGGCTACACCTTC. This chain joins TRBV10-3 and TRBJ1-2, with 7 positions matching TRBD1. Germline trimming cut 6 bases from V and 5 bases from J; bases unmatched to any gene: 6. Germline-derived CDR1 and CDR2 are ENHRY and SYGVKD. CDR3 length: 13 amino acids.

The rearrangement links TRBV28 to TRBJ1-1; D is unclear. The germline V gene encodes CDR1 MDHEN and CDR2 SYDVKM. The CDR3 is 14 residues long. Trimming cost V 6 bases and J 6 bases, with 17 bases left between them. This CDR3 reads CASSSIVVGPEAFF. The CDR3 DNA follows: TGTGCCAGCAGCTCCATTGTGGTGGGCCCTGAAGCTTTCTTT.

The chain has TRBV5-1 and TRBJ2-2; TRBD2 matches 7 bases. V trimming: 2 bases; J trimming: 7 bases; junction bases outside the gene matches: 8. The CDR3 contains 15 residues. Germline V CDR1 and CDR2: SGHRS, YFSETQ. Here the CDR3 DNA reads TGCGCCAGCAGCTTTGGGCTAGCGGTTAACGGGGAGCTGTTTTTT. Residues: CASSFGLAVNGELFF.

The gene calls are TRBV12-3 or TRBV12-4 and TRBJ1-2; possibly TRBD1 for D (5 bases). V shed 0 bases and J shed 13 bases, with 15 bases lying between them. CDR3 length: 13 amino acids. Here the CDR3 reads CASSLAGVRVATF. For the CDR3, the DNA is TGTGCCAGCAGTTTAGCAGGGGTCAGGGTCGCCACCTTC.

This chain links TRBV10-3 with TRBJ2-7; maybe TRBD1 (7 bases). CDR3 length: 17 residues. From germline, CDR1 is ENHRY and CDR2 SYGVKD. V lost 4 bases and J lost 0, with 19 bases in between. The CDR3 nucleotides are TGTGCCATCAGTGCAGGGACAGCGGACTATAGCTCCTACGAGCAGTACTTC. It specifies CAISAGTADYSSYEQYF.

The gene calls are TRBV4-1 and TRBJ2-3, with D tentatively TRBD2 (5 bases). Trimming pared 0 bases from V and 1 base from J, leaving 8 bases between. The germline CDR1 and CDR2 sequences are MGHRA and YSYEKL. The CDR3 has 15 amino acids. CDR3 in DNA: TGCGCCAGCAGCCAAGATCGGCGGGGCACAGATACGCAGTATTTT. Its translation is CASSQDRRGTDTQYF.

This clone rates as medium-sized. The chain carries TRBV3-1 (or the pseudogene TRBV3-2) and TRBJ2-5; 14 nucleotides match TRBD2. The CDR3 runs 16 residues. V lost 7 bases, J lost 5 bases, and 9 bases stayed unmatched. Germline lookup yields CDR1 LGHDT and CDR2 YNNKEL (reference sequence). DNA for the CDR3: TGTGCCAGCACGGTAGGGACTAGCGGGAGTTGGGAGACCCAGTACTTC. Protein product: CASTVGTSGSWETQYF.

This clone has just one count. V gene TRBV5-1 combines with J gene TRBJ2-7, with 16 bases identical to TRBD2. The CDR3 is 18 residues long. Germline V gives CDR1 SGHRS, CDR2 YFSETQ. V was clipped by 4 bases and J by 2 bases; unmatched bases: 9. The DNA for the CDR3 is TGCGCCAGCAGCCCGGGACTAGCGGGAGGGAAGATCACCTACGAGCAGTACTTC. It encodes CASSPGLAGGKITYEQYF.

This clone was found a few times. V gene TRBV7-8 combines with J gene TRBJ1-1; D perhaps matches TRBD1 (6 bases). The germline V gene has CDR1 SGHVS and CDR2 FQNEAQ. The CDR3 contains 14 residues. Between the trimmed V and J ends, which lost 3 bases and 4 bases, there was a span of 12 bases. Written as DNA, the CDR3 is TGTGCCAGCAGCTTTCCAGGGGTGAGCACTGAAGCTTTCTTT. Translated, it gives CASSFPGVSTEAFF.

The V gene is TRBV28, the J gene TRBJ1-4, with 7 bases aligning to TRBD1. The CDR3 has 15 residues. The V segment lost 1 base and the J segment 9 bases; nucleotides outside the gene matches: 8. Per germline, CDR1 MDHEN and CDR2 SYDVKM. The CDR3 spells CASSLLRDSRKKLFF. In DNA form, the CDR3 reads TGTGCCAGCAGTTTATTAAGGGACAGTCGTAAAAAACTGTTTTTT.

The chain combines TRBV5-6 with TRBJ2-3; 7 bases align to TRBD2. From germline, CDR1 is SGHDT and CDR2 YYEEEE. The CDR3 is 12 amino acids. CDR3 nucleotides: TGTGCAGCAGCAGCGGGAAGAGGTACGCAGTATTTT. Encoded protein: CAAAAGRGTQYF. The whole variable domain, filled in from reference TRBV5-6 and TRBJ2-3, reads DAGVTQSPTHLIKTRGQQVTLRCSPKSGHDTVSWYQQALGQGPQFIFQYYEEEERQRGNFPDRFSGHQFPNYSSELNVNALLLGDSALYLCAAAAGRGTQYFGPGTRLTVL.

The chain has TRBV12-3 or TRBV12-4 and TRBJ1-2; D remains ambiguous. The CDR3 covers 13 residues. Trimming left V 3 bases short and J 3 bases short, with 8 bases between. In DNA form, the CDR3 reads TGTGCCAGCAGTTTCTCGGTCGACTATGGCTACACCTTC. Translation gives CASSFSVDYGYTF.

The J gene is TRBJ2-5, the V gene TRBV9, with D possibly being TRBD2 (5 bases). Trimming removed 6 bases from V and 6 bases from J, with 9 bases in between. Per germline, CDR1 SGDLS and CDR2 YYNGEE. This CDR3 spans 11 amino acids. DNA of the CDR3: TGTGCCAGCACCTCCGGGAAGACCCAGTACTTC. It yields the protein CASTSGKTQYF.

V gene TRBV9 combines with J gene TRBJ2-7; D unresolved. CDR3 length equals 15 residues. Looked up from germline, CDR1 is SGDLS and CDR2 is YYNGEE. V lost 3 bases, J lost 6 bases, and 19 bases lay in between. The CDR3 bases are TGTGCCAGCAGCGCTGATGGGCCATTCACCTCCGAGCAGTACTTC. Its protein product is CASSADGPFTSEQYF.

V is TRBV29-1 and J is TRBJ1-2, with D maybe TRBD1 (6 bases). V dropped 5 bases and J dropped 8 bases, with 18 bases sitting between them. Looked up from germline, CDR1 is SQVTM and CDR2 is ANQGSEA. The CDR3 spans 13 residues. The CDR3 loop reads CSVLEYRAMGYTF. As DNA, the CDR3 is TGCAGCGTTCTAGAATACAGGGCCATGGGCTACACCTTC.

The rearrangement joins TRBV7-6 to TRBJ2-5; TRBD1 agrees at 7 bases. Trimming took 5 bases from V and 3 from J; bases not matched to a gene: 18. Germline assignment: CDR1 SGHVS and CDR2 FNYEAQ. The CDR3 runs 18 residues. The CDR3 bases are TGTGCCAGCAGCAACCGGGACAGAATCCCCCGGGCCAAAGAGACCCAGTACTTC. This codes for CASSNRDRIPRAKETQYF.